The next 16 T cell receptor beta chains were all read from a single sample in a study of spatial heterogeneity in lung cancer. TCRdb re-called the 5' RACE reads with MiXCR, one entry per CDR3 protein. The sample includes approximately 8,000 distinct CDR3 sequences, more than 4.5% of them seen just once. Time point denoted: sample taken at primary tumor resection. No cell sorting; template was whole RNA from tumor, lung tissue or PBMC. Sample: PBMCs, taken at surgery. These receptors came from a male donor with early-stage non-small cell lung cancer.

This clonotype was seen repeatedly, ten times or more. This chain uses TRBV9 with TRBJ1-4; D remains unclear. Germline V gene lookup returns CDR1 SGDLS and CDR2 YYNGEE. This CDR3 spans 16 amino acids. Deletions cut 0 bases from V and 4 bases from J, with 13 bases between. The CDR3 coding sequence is TGTGCCAGCAGCGTAGGACCGAGTCAGCGTAATGAAAAACTGTTTTTT. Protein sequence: CASSVGPSQRNEKLFF.

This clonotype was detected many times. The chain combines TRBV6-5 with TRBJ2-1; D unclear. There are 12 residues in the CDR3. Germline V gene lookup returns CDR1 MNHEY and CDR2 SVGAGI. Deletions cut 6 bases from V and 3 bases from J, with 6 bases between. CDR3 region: CASSRGYNEQFF. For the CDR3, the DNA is TGTGCCAGCAGCCGAGGCTACAATGAGCAGTTCTTC.

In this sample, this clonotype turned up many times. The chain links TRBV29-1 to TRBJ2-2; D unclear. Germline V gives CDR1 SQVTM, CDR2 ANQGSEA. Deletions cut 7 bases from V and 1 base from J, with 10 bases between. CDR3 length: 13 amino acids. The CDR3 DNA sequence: TGCAGCGCAGCACAGATGAACACCGGGGAGCTGTTTTTT. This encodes CSAAQMNTGELFF.

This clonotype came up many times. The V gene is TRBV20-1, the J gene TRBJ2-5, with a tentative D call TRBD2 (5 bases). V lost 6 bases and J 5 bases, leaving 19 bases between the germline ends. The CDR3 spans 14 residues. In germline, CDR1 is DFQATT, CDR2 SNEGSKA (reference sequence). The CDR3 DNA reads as TGCAGTGCACTGTCCCCCGGGGTATCGGAGACCCAGTACTTC. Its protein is CSALSPGVSETQYF.

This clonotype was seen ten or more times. The CDR3 region has the DNA TGTGCCAGCAGCGTAAGTGGGATAACCAACACCGGGGAGCTGTTTTTT. This gives the protein CASSVSGITNTGELFF. The chain carries TRBV9 and TRBJ2-2, with D uncertain. This CDR3 contains 16 residues. The V end lost 1 base, the J end lost 2 bases, and 12 bases lay between the germline ends. Per germline, CDR1 SGDLS and CDR2 YYNGEE. Supplemented by reference TRBV9 and TRBJ2-2, the full variable domain reads DSGVTQTPKHLITATGQRVTLRCSPRSGDLSVYWYQQSLDQGLQFLIQYYNGEERAKGNILERFSAQQFPDLHSELNLSSLELGDSALYFCASSVSGITNTGELFFGEGSRLTVL.

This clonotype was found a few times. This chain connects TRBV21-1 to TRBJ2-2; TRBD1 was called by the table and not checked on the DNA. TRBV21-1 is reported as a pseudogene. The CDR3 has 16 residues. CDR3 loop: CARTQGRKDDTGELFF. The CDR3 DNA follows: TGTGCCAGAACACAGGGGCGGAAGGATGACACCGGGGAGCTGTTTTTT.

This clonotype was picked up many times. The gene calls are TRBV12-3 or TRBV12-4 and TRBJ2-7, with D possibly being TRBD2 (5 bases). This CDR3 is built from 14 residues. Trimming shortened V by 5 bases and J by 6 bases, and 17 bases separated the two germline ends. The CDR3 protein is CASSLPGDAVEQYF. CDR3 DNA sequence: TGTGCCAGCAGTCTCCCCGGGGATGCAGTCGAGCAGTACTTC.

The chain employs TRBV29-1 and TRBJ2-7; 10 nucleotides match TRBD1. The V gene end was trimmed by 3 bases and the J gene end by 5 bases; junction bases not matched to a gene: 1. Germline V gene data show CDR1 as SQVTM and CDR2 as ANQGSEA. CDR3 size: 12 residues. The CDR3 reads CSVETGGHEQYF. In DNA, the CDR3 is TGCAGCGTTGAGACAGGGGGCCACGAGCAGTACTTC.

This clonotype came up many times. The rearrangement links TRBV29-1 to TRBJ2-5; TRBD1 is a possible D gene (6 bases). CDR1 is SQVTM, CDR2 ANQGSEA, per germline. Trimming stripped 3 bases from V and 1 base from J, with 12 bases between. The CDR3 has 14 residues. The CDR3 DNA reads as TGCAGCGTTGATGTGGGGGCCCTCCAAGAGACCCAGTACTTC. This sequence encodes CSVDVGALQETQYF. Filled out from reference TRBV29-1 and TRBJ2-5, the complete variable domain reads SAVISQKPSRDICQRGTSLTIQCQVDSQVTMMFWYRQQPGQSLTLIATANQGSEATYESGFVIDKFPISRPNLTFSTLTVSNMSPEDSSIYLCSVDVGALQETQYFGPGTRLLVL.

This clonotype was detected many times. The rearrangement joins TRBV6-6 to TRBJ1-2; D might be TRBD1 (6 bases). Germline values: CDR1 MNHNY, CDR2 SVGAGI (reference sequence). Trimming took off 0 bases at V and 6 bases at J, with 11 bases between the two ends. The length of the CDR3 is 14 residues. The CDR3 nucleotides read TGTGCCAGCAGTTACTCGTCACAGGGCGATGGCTACACCTTC. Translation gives CASSYSSQGDGYTF.

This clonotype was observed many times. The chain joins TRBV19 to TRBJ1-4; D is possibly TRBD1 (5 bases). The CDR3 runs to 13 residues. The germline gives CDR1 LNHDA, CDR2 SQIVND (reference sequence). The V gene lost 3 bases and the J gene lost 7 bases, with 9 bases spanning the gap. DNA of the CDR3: TGTGCCAGTAGTATTTGGCAGGGTGAAAAACTGTTTTTT. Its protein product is CASSIWQGEKLFF.

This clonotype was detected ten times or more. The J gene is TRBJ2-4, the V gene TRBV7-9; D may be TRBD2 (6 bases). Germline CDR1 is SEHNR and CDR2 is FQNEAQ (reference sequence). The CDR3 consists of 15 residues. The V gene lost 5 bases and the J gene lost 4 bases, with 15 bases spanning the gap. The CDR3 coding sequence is TGTGCCAGCAGCCCCCGGGAGAGGGAGAAAAACATTCAGTACTTC. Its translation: CASSPREREKNIQYF.

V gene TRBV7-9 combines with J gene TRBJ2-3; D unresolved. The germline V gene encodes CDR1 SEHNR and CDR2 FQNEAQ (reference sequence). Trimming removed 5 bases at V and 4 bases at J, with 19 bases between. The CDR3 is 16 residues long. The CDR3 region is CASSPPFRQGPDTQYF. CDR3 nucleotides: TGTGCCAGCAGCCCACCATTCCGGCAAGGACCAGATACGCAGTATTTT. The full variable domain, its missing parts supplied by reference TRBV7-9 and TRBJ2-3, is DTGVSQNPRHKITKRGQNVTFRCDPISEHNRLYWYRQTLGQGPEFLTYFQNEAQLEKSRLLSDRFSAERPKGSFSTLEIQRTEQGDSAMYLCASSPPFRQGPDTQYFGPGTRLTVL.

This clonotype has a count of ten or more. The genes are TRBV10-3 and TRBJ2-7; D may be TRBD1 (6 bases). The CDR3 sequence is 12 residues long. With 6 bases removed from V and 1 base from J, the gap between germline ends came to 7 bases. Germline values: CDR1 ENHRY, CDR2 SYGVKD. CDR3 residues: CAIRGTSYEQYF. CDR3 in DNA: TGTGCCATCAGAGGGACATCCTACGAGCAGTACTTC.

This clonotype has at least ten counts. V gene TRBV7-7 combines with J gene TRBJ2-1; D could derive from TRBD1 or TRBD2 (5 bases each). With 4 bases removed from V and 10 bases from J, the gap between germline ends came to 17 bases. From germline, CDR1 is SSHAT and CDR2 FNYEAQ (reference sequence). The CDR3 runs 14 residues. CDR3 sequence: CASSSLIVGGEQFF. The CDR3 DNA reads TGTGCCAGCAGCTCTCTTATTGTTGGGGGAGAGCAGTTCTTC.

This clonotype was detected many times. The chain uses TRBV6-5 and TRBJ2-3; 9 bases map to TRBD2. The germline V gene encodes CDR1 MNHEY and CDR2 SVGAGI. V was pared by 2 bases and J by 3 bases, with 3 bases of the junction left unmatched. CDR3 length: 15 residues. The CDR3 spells CASSYITSGTDTQYF. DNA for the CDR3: TGTGCCAGCAGTTACATTACTAGCGGGACAGATACGCAGTATTTT.